Below, 8 T cell receptor beta chains from the same sample are listed, as sequenced in a study of CD8 T cells in ankylosing spondylitis. The study's findings and limits: What seemed typical of ankylosing spondylitis blood was a TCR beta motif built from about 8 highly homologous variants.

One entry per CDR3 protein results from TCRdb running MiXCR on the 5' RACE reads. The top ten hold under 20% of the sample, which has roughly 700,000 distinct CDR3 sequences, roughly 19% seen once. No antigen has been assigned to these receptors. The sample taken for sequencing was blood, either unsorted or a sorted T cell fraction (not recorded which). These TCRs come from a male donor with ankylosing spondylitis.

This clonotype was observed a handful of times. V is TRBV5-1 and J is TRBJ2-2; D gene uncertain. Germline V gene data show CDR1 as SGHRS and CDR2 as YFSETQ. The CDR3 runs to 15 residues. V was clipped by 0 bases and J by 5 bases, with 11 bases between them. As DNA, the CDR3 is TGCGCCAGCAGCTTGGCCGCTATTAATACCGGGGAGCTGTTTTTT. It encodes CASSLAAINTGELFF.

The V gene is TRBV20-1, the J gene TRBJ2-5; a possible D gene is TRBD1 (6 bases). Looked up from germline, CDR1 is DFQATT and CDR2 is SNEGSKA (reference sequence). Trimming cost V 3 bases and J 2 bases, with 19 bases left between them. CDR3 size: 16 residues. CDR3 bases: TGCAGTGCTAGGGGCCTGGGGGCCGGGGTACAAGAGACCCAGTACTTC. It encodes CSARGLGAGVQETQYF.

This chain links TRBV5-1 with TRBJ2-1, with 9 bases identical to TRBD2. V was pared by 0 bases and J by 7 bases, with 2 bases of the junction left unmatched. From germline, CDR1 is SGHRS and CDR2 YFSETQ. CDR3 size: 14 residues. The CDR3, as DNA: TGCGCCAGCAGCTTGGTAGCGGGGGAGAATGAGCAGTTCTTC. This gives the protein CASSLVAGENEQFF.

The chain uses TRBV9 and TRBJ2-5, with D perhaps matching TRBD1 (6 bases). The germline CDR1 and CDR2 sequences are SGDLS and YYNGEE. The CDR3 covers 13 residues. Trimming cost V 0 bases and J 5 bases, with 8 bases left between them. CDR3 loop: CASSVDRDETQYF. The CDR3 DNA follows: TGTGCCAGCAGCGTAGACAGGGACGAGACCCAGTACTTC.

V usage is TRBV20-1 and J usage is TRBJ2-7; D gene unclear. Germline values: CDR1 DFQATT, CDR2 SNEGSKA (reference sequence). V lost 0 bases and J lost 5, with 8 bases in between. CDR3 length: 12 residues. CDR3 DNA: TGCAGTGCTAGAGATGGAAGGAACGAGCAGTACTTC. Amino acid sequence: CSARDGRNEQYF.

CDR3 sequence (DNA): TGCGCCAGCAGCCAAGCACGGACTAGTAAGAATGAGCAGTTCTTC. Translation: CASSQARTSKNEQFF. V gene TRBV4-3 combines with J gene TRBJ2-1, with 7 bases lining up with TRBD2. In germline, CDR1 is LGHNA, CDR2 YSLEER. This CDR3 has 15 amino acids. V was pared by 1 base and J by 7 bases, with 7 bases of the junction left unmatched.

V gene TRBV29-1 combines with J gene TRBJ2-1; D remains ambiguous. Trimming removed 3 bases from V and 6 bases from J, with 9 bases in between. This CDR3 contains 12 residues. The germline gives CDR1 SQVTM, CDR2 ANQGSEA. The CDR3 DNA sequence: TGCAGCGTTGAGGCTCCCTCCAATGAGCAGTTCTTC. It encodes CSVEAPSNEQFF.

The chain is built from TRBV27 and TRBJ2-7, with 9 bases aligning to TRBD1. The CDR3 runs to 17 residues. Trimming removed 0 bases from V and 2 bases from J; junction bases left unmatched: 8. Germline V gives CDR1 MNHEY, CDR2 SMNVEV (reference sequence). CDR3 amino acids: CASSLSGGQGRTYEQYF. The DNA of the CDR3 is TGTGCCAGCAGTTTATCGGGGGGACAGGGACGAACCTACGAGCAGTACTTC.